The clone carrying this T cell receptor (beta chain) was picked up a small number of times. The antigen is unknown. This specimen belongs to a study of response to subunit inactivated influenza vaccine. Germline-derived CDR1 and CDR2 are MNHEY and SMNVEV (reference sequence). V shed 5 bases and J shed 2 bases, with 9 bases lying between them. This CDR3 is built from 13 residues. TCRdb recomputed calls from the RT-PCR reads with MiXCR, one row per CDR3 protein. The sample records about 830,000 distinct CDR3 sequences, about 18% being singletons. General study results and limits: The authors offered the suggestion that each seasonal influenza vaccination recruits few new T cells.

This sequence originates from a man aged 45-60 years who received an inactivated influenza vaccine. This material consisted of PBMCs from blood, taken 5 days after vaccination. V is TRBV27 and J is TRBJ1-2; no firm D call. This chain's CDR3 is CASSVSLNYGYTF. The CDR3 region has the DNA TGTGCCAGCAGTGTCAGTCTGAACTATGGCTACACCTTC.